Listed below are T cell receptor beta chains from one sample, sequenced in a study of beta chain features in type 1 diabetes. Profiled with immunoSEQ multiplex PCR; TCRdb holds only in-frame clones, not every one. Among hundreds of thousands of clones listed, roughly 12% were seen once. The sequenced material came from naive CD4+ T cells from blood. These receptor sequences come from a man younger than 35 in good health. Each CDR3 is given with its conserved first and last residue. The order of the fields is clone size, V gene, J gene, D gene, CDR3 protein, CDR3 DNA. A D gene is named only where the DNA matches it firmly. Size tells how often a clone was seen (once, few, many) or the class of an expanded clone, and some rows leave it out.

clone_size: few; v_call: TRBV5-5; j_call: TRBJ2-7; d_call: .; cdr3_aa: CASSLVRGTYEQYF; cdr3_nt: TGTGCCAGCAGCTTGGTTAGAGGTACCTACGAGCAGTACTTC
clone_size: few; v_call: TRBV5-1; j_call: TRBJ2-5; d_call: .; cdr3_aa: CASSLGSNRETQYF; cdr3_nt: TGCGCCAGCAGCTTGGGTAGTAACAGAGAGACCCAGTACTTC
clone_size: .; v_call: TRBV14; j_call: TRBJ1-5; d_call: TRBD1; cdr3_aa: CASSPVFRDRGFPYCNQPQHF; cdr3_nt: TGTGCCAGCAGCCCTGTATTCCGGGACAGGGGATTCCCCTATTGCAATCAGCCCCAGCATTTT
clone_size: .; v_call: TRBV28; j_call: TRBJ2-7; d_call: .; cdr3_aa: CASSLDTPYEQYF; cdr3_nt: TGTGCCAGCAGTTTGGACACTCCCTACGAGCAGTACTTC
clone_size: few; v_call: TRBV28; j_call: TRBJ2-7; d_call: .; cdr3_aa: CASSSYRSYEQYF; cdr3_nt: TGTGCCAGCAGCTCCTACAGGAGCTACGAGCAGTACTTC
clone_size: .; v_call: TRBV10-3; j_call: TRBJ2-1; d_call: TRBD1; cdr3_aa: CAISESAGGILNEQFF; cdr3_nt: TGTGCCATCAGTGAGTCAGCAGGGGGCATCTTAAATGAGCAGTTCTTC
clone_size: .; v_call: TRBV29-1; j_call: TRBJ1-2; d_call: TRBD1; cdr3_aa: CSVGTGGYGYTF; cdr3_nt: TGCAGCGTTGGAACAGGGGGCTATGGCTACACCTTC
clone_size: .; v_call: TRBV28; j_call: TRBJ1-2; d_call: .; cdr3_aa: CASSLAGLLNYGYTF; cdr3_nt: TGTGCCAGCAGTTTAGCGGGTCTTCTAAACTATGGCTACACCTTC
clone_size: .; v_call: TRBV5-6; j_call: TRBJ2-7; d_call: TRBD2; cdr3_aa: CASSFPRMREAPPYEQYF; cdr3_nt: TGTGCCAGCAGCTTCCCTCGTATGCGGGAGGCCCCTCCCTACGAGCAGTACTTC
clone_size: few; v_call: TRBV27; j_call: TRBJ2-7; d_call: TRBD2; cdr3_aa: CASRRPGLAGVNEQYF; cdr3_nt: TGTGCCAGCAGAAGGCCTGGACTAGCGGGGGTCAACGAGCAGTACTTC
clone_size: few; v_call: TRBV28; j_call: TRBJ1-2; d_call: .; cdr3_aa: CASSWEGVGYGYTF; cdr3_nt: TGTGCCAGCAGTTGGGAGGGTGTGGGATATGGCTACACCTTC
clone_size: .; v_call: TRBV6-9; j_call: TRBJ2-7; d_call: TRBD2; cdr3_aa: CASSYKRERAYF; cdr3_nt: TGTGCCAGCAGTTATAAGCGGGAGAGGGCGTACTTC
clone_size: few; v_call: TRBV7-9; j_call: TRBJ2-7; d_call: .; cdr3_aa: CASSVPPGEQYF; cdr3_nt: TGTGCCAGCAGCGTCCCCCCGGGGGAGCAGTACTTC
clone_size: .; v_call: TRBV28; j_call: TRBJ2-5; d_call: TRBD2; cdr3_aa: CASSPSGTSGVEETQYF; cdr3_nt: TGTGCCAGCAGTCCCTCCGGGACTAGCGGGGTGGAAGAGACCCAGTACTTC
clone_size: few; v_call: TRBV6-5; j_call: TRBJ2-7; d_call: .; cdr3_aa: CASSYSTYGRTYEQYF; cdr3_nt: TGTGCCAGCAGTTACTCGACTTACGGCAGAACCTACGAGCAGTACTTC
clone_size: few; v_call: TRBV5-1; j_call: TRBJ1-2; d_call: .; cdr3_aa: CASSLVGTTNYGYTF; cdr3_nt: TGCGCCAGCAGCTTGGTTGGGACAACCAATTATGGCTACACCTTC
clone_size: .; v_call: TRBV7-8; j_call: TRBJ1-5; d_call: TRBD1; cdr3_aa: CASSLVPGQGHQPQHF; cdr3_nt: TGTGCCAGCAGCTTAGTCCCGGGACAGGGCCATCAGCCCCAGCATTTT
clone_size: .; v_call: TRBV6-1; j_call: TRBJ1-2; d_call: .; cdr3_aa: CASSETADNYGYTF; cdr3_nt: TGTGCCAGCAGTGAGACAGCAGACAACTATGGCTACACCTTC
clone_size: once; v_call: TRBV28; j_call: TRBJ2-7; d_call: TRBD2; cdr3_aa: CASSPGTSGSYEQYF; cdr3_nt: TGTGCCAGCAGCCCGGGGACTAGCGGGAGCTACGAGCAGTACTTC
clone_size: few; v_call: TRBV15; j_call: TRBJ2-1; d_call: TRBD1; cdr3_aa: CATSRDGLTGGINEQFF; cdr3_nt: TGTGCCACCAGCAGAGATGGTTTAACAGGGGGTATCAATGAGCAGTTCTTC
clone_size: .; v_call: TRBV5-4; j_call: TRBJ2-5; d_call: .; cdr3_aa: CASSLGQTQETQYF; cdr3_nt: TGTGCCAGCAGCTTGGGACAGACACAAGAGACCCAGTACTTC
clone_size: few; v_call: TRBV5-1; j_call: TRBJ2-3; d_call: .; cdr3_aa: CASSLEVSGATDTQYF; cdr3_nt: TGCGCCAGCAGCTTGGAGGTTAGCGGAGCCACAGATACGCAGTATTTT
clone_size: .; v_call: TRBV5-1; j_call: TRBJ2-7; d_call: TRBD1; cdr3_aa: CASHQGAVYEQYF; cdr3_nt: TGCGCCAGCCATCAGGGGGCAGTCTACGAGCAGTACTTC
clone_size: .; v_call: TRBV6-6; j_call: TRBJ1-5; d_call: TRBD1; cdr3_aa: CASSRQGTQPQHF; cdr3_nt: TGTGCCAGCAGTCGACAGGGGACTCAGCCCCAGCATTTT
clone_size: .; v_call: TRBV7-9; j_call: TRBJ1-3; d_call: TRBD1; cdr3_aa: CASREGQGNTIYF; cdr3_nt: TGTGCCAGCAGGGAGGGACAGGGGAACACCATATATTTT
clone_size: few; v_call: TRBV5-1; j_call: TRBJ1-1; d_call: .; cdr3_aa: CASSLGGTNTEAFF; cdr3_nt: TGCGCCAGCAGCTTAGGAGGGACGAACACTGAAGCTTTCTTT
clone_size: .; v_call: TRBV10-3; j_call: TRBJ2-6; d_call: .; cdr3_aa: CAIREGPSRSGANVLTF; cdr3_nt: TGTGCCATCAGGGAGGGGCCCTCGCGTTCTGGGGCCAACGTCCTGACTTTC
clone_size: .; v_call: TRBV11-3; j_call: TRBJ2-1; d_call: TRBD2; cdr3_aa: CASSRTSGVKQFF; cdr3_nt: TGTGCCAGCAGCCGGACTAGCGGGGTTAAACAGTTCTTC
clone_size: .; v_call: TRBV11-1; j_call: TRBJ2-2; d_call: TRBD2; cdr3_aa: CASSPGLAAPNTGELFF; cdr3_nt: TGTGCCAGCAGCCCGGGACTAGCGGCCCCGAACACCGGGGAGCTGTTTTTT
clone_size: many; v_call: TRBV30; j_call: TRBJ2-3; d_call: .; cdr3_aa: CAWSVSFGTDTQYF; cdr3_nt: TGTGCCTGGAGTGTATCGTTCGGCACAGATACGCAGTATTTT
clone_size: few; v_call: TRBV18; j_call: TRBJ2-3; d_call: .; cdr3_aa: CASSPRRVLADTQYF; cdr3_nt: TGTGCCAGCTCACCACGCAGGGTTCTGGCAGATACGCAGTATTTT
clone_size: few; v_call: TRBV18; j_call: TRBJ1-2; d_call: .; cdr3_aa: CASSNLGRGDYGYTF; cdr3_nt: TGTGCCAGCTCTAACCTTGGGAGGGGTGACTATGGCTACACCTTC
clone_size: .; v_call: TRBV13; j_call: TRBJ2-7; d_call: TRBD1; cdr3_aa: CASSLTGGKDEQYF; cdr3_nt: TGTGCCAGCAGCTTAACAGGGGGCAAGGACGAGCAGTACTTC
clone_size: few; v_call: TRBV7-9; j_call: TRBJ2-5; d_call: TRBD2; cdr3_aa: CASSAPSGGAGETQYF; cdr3_nt: TGTGCCAGCAGCGCACCTAGCGGGGGGGCCGGAGAGACCCAGTACTTC
clone_size: .; v_call: TRBV5-6; j_call: TRBJ1-2; d_call: .; cdr3_aa: CASSPDVTATNGYTF; cdr3_nt: TGTGCCAGCAGCCCGGACGTGACAGCTACTAATGGCTACACCTTC
clone_size: .; v_call: TRBV28; j_call: TRBJ2-1; d_call: TRBD2; cdr3_aa: CASSLAGGPHNEQFF; cdr3_nt: TGTGCCAGCAGTTTAGCGGGGGGGCCCCACAATGAGCAGTTCTTC
clone_size: .; v_call: TRBV19; j_call: TRBJ2-3; d_call: TRBD1; cdr3_aa: CASSVDRGPGTDTQYF; cdr3_nt: TGTGCCAGTAGTGTTGACAGGGGGCCCGGCACAGATACGCAGTATTTT
clone_size: few; v_call: TRBV29-1; j_call: TRBJ2-7; d_call: TRBD1; cdr3_aa: CSVGGTGAIEYEQYF; cdr3_nt: TGCAGCGTTGGGGGGACAGGGGCGATCGAGTACGAGCAGTACTTC
clone_size: few; v_call: TRBV5-1; j_call: TRBJ2-7; d_call: .; cdr3_aa: CASSLVGIVMRDNEQYF; cdr3_nt: TGCGCCAGCAGCTTGGTTGGGATCGTAATGAGGGATAACGAGCAGTACTTC
clone_size: .; v_call: TRBV5-4; j_call: TRBJ2-4; d_call: TRBD1; cdr3_aa: CASSLGLDRDIQYF; cdr3_nt: TGTGCCAGCAGCTTGGGGCTAGACAGGGACATTCAGTACTTC
clone_size: .; v_call: TRBV28; j_call: TRBJ2-1; d_call: .; cdr3_aa: CASSFSHYNEQFF; cdr3_nt: TGTGCCAGCAGTTTCAGTCACTACAATGAGCAGTTCTTC
clone_size: .; v_call: TRBV28; j_call: TRBJ2-3; d_call: .; cdr3_aa: CASSFYSTDTQYF; cdr3_nt: TGTGCCAGCAGTTTCTATAGCACAGATACGCAGTATTTT
clone_size: .; v_call: TRBV5-4; j_call: TRBJ1-1; d_call: .; cdr3_aa: CASRPIQGTEAFF; cdr3_nt: TGTGCCAGCAGACCAATACAGGGAACTGAAGCTTTCTTT
clone_size: few; v_call: TRBV7-2; j_call: TRBJ2-1; d_call: .; cdr3_aa: CASSFDSYNEQFF; cdr3_nt: TGTGCCAGCAGCTTCGACAGCTACAATGAGCAGTTCTTC
clone_size: .; v_call: TRBV7-9; j_call: TRBJ2-4; d_call: .; cdr3_aa: CASSLGSAGTKNIQYF; cdr3_nt: TGTGCCAGCAGCTTAGGATCAGCAGGAACCAAAAACATTCAGTACTTC
clone_size: .; v_call: TRBV15; j_call: TRBJ1-2; d_call: .; cdr3_aa: CATSRDGGVAQGYTF; cdr3_nt: TGTGCCACCAGCAGAGATGGGGGGGTGGCTCAGGGCTACACCTTC
clone_size: .; v_call: TRBV4-2; j_call: TRBJ1-4; d_call: TRBD1; cdr3_aa: CASSQRDSVGEKLFF; cdr3_nt: TGTGCCAGCAGCCAACGGGACAGCGTCGGTGAAAAACTGTTTTTT
clone_size: .; v_call: TRBV15; j_call: TRBJ1-3; d_call: .; cdr3_aa: CATSRDRDPGANTIYF; cdr3_nt: TGTGCCACCAGCAGAGATCGGGACCCGGGAGCCAACACCATATATTTT
clone_size: .; v_call: TRBV7-2; j_call: TRBJ2-7; d_call: TRBD2; cdr3_aa: CASSLDGRGGLYEQYF; cdr3_nt: TGTGCCAGCAGCTTAGACGGGCGGGGGGGGCTTTACGAGCAGTACTTC